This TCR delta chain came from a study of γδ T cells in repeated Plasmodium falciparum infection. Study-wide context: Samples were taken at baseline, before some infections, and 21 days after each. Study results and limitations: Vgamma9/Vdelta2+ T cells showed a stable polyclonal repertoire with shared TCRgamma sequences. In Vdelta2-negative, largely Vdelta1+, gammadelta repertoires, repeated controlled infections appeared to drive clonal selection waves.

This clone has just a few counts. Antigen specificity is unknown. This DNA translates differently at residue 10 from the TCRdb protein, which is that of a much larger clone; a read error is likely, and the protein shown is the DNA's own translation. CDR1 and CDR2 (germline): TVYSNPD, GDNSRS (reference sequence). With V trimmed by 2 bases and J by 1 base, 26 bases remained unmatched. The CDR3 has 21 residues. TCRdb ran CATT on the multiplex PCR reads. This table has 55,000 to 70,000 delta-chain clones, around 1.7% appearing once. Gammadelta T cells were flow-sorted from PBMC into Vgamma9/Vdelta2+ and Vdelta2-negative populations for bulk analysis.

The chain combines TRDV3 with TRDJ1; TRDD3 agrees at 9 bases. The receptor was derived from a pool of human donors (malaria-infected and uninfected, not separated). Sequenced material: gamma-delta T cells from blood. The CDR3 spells CAFSAFLQNGRLGEITDKLIF. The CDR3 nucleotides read TGTGCCTTTTCCGCCTTCCTCCAAAATGGGAGACTGGGGGAGATCACCGATAAACTCATCTTT.